This TCR beta chain came from a study of cytomegalovirus exposure and HLA in healthy donors. The study, taken as a whole, reports: Further analysis was carried out later, and it showed several of the most significant clusters appearing linked to common viral pathogens.

The germline V gene has CDR1 SEHNR and CDR2 FQNEAQ (reference sequence). V lost 5 bases, J lost 5 bases, and 9 bases lay in between. There are 13 residues in the CDR3. This PCR relied on a set of 60 Vbeta primers and 13 Jbeta primers. Profiling relied on immunoSEQ multiplex PCR, and the TCRdb table lists in-frame clones only, not all of them. The sample carries 150,000 to 200,000 clones, approximately 80% recorded once. About this clone itself: Its antigen is not known.

The chain joins TRBV7-9 to TRBJ1-4; D gene unclear. The sequenced sample was PBMCs. The clonotype was recovered from a woman aged 25 to 45 in good health and CMV-seropositive. The CDR3 loop reads CASSRSPNEKLFF. As DNA, the CDR3 is TGTGCCAGCAGCCGCAGTCCGAATGAAAAACTGTTTTTT.